This T cell receptor beta chain came from a study of PD-1 blockade in classical Hodgkin lymphoma (dated by TCRdb to the early 2020s). Regarding the complete study: Nivolumab dosing was 3 mg/kg intravenously every 2 weeks, continuing until either disease progression or unacceptable toxicity. The study used TCR beta sequencing and CyTOF to define a peripheral blood immune signature of response to PD-1 blockade in classical Hodgkin lymphoma. Results and caveats for the whole study, not just this receptor: Trial patients with a complete response had baseline diversity similar to that of newly diagnosed patients, while partial responders and progressors had significantly lower diversity. The study covered only a single clinical trial cohort, and the causes of the repertoire differences, possibly disease activity or prior therapy, were still not defined. By C4D1, a significant rise was seen in CD4+ TCR diversity but not in CD8+ TCR diversity (p=0.0027 vs p=0.16), and the rise was most apparent among complete responders (p=0.02). Lower diversity was observed in patients in whom nivolumab was started less than 1 year after ASCT, and these patients were excluded from later analyses so that confounding by immune reconstitution would be avoided. Baseline TCR diversity was reported to be lower in newly diagnosed patients than in healthy donors, and even lower in relapsed/refractory patients.

Note on this clone: Its cognate antigen has yet to be identified. The record has no base qualities; no much larger clone is one base away.

Genomic DNA was extracted with the Qiagen DNeasy kit from unsorted PBMCs and from negatively selected CD4+ and CD8+ fractions. TCR beta CDR3 regions were amplified by immunoSEQ multiplex PCR using primers annealing to V and J segments. A synthetic immune receptor repertoire was used to minimize amplification bias, and remaining bias was computationally removed after sequencing. As for how the authors treated the data: Repertoire diversity was quantified as the Shannon entropy index using custom Python scripts. The unsorted, CD4+ and CD8+ repertoires were each analyzed separately, with the exception of combined analyses, where CD4+ and CD8+ sequences were merged in silico. Clonal expansion was defined as a frequency increase of at least 2-fold after treatment compared with C1D1, and clones undetected at baseline were assigned a pseudocount of 0.5. Clones with 0 or 1 copy at C1D1 were defined as singleton clones, while clones with 2 or more copies were defined as non-singleton clones. Clones expanded in unsorted samples were annotated as CD4+, CD8+ or unknown by matching protein sequences in sorted samples from the same patient. Wilcoxon tests on paired samples were used to test diversity changes from C1D1 to C4D1. TCRdb carries this immuneACCESS record with in-frame sequences only. Its versions omit some clonotypes, under half of them owing to an unresolved V gene in the studies checked, with the rest unexplained. V and J calls and clone size come straight from that table; D and trimming were deduced from the DNA. The sample has just under 65,000 clones on record, around nine tenths of them singletons. Of the sample, 6.5% to 9.5% falls within the top ten clones.

The cysteine opens and the phenylalanine closes a CDR3 of 11 amino acids. The retained sequence is limited to the CDR3, 33 bases, with the frame set at the first base. The germline V gene (reference sequence) supplies CDR1 MNHEY and CDR2 SMNVEV. V drops 1 base and J drops 8 bases, leaving 6 bases in between. The time point label, read with the paper, signifies: cycle 4 day 1 (C4D1), after 6 weeks of nivolumab. Every trial patient had relapsed after autologous stem cell transplantation, and cohorts A, B and C differed in prior brentuximab vedotin exposure. The trial cohort was composed of over 50 patients with relapsed/refractory classical Hodgkin lymphoma, for whom complete response, partial response or progressive disease was recorded as best overall response. Single-agent nivolumab was administered to trial patients in the multi-cohort phase II CheckMate 205 trial. An independent review committee assessed best overall response by applying the 2007 International Working Group response criteria. Trial PBMCs were collected immediately before nivolumab initiation (C1D1) and during therapy at cycle 2 day 1 and cycle 4 day 1. Peripheral blood was collected in 8 mL Vacutainer Cell Preparation Tubes, from which PBMCs were isolated by centrifugation and then cryopreserved.

The specimen comprised peripheral blood mononuclear cells (PBMCs), sampled before the fourth cycle of nivolumab. The V gene is TRBV27 and the J gene is TRBJ2-7; the D gene is unclear. This receptor was identified in a human donor with classical Hodgkin lymphoma. The sequenced DNA: TGTGCCAGCAGTTTATACGAAAAGCAGTACTTC. Its protein product is CASSLYEKQYF.